The rows below give T cell receptor beta chains drawn from one sample of a study of CD8 T cells in ankylosing spondylitis. TCRdb fed the 5' RACE reads into MiXCR, producing one record per CDR3 protein. The sample lists 250,000 to 350,000 distinct CDR3 sequences; less than 10% were seen once. The source material was blood, either unsorted or a sorted T cell fraction (not recorded which). These receptors all stem from a male donor with ankylosing spondylitis. The CDR3 runs from the conserved cysteine through the conserved F or W. D genes are given only for firm matches. Rows may omit the clone size; those that give it use once, few, many or a size class.

>TRBD1|TRBJ2-7|TRBV5-5|once
CASRQGQANYEQYF
TGTGCCAGCAGACAGGGACAGGCGAACTACGAGCAGTACTTC
>NA|TRBJ1-6|TRBV7-8|NA
CASSLFWNSPLHF
TGTGCCAGCAGCTTATTCTGGAATTCACCCCTCCACTTT
>TRBD1|TRBJ2-7|TRBV9|NA
CASSPRTGGNYEQYF
TGTGCCAGCAGCCCGCGGACAGGGGGCAACTACGAGCAGTACTTC
>TRBD1|TRBJ1-5|TRBV20-1|few
CSARDLGFQDRDNQPQHF
TGCAGTGCTAGAGATTTGGGGTTCCAAGACAGGGACAATCAGCCCCAGCATTTT
>TRBD2|TRBJ2-1|TRBV7-9|few
CASSMGLVAYNEQFF
TGTGCCAGCAGCATGGGACTAGTTGCCTACAATGAGCAGTTCTTC
>TRBD1|TRBJ2-1|TRBV14|few
CASSQDFGTGVSNEQFF
TGTGCCAGCAGCCAAGATTTTGGGACAGGGGTAAGCAATGAGCAGTTCTTC
>TRBD2|TRBJ2-1|TRBV20-1|many
CSALRLAGGNEQFF
TGCAGTGCTCTCAGACTAGCGGGTGGCAATGAGCAGTTCTTC
>TRBD1|TRBJ2-6|TRBV6-2/TRBV6-3|NA
CASKGQGSSSGANVLTF
TGTGCCAGCAAAGGACAGGGTTCAAGCTCTGGGGCCAACGTCCTGACTTTC
>TRBD1|TRBJ2-7|TRBV3-1|NA
CASSQAGDRAYEQYF
TGTGCCAGCAGCCAAGCTGGGGACAGAGCCTACGAGCAGTACTTC
>TRBD1|TRBJ2-7|TRBV13|many
CASSFPGQGYEQYF
TGTGCCAGCAGCTTTCCGGGACAGGGGTACGAGCAGTACTTC
>TRBD1|TRBJ2-7|TRBV10-1|few
CASSGSLGQGPYEQYF
TGCGCCAGCAGTGGGAGTTTGGGACAGGGTCCGTACGAGCAGTACTTC
>NA|TRBJ1-4|TRBV20-1|few
CSARGLNTEKLFF
TGCAGTGCTAGAGGGCTTAACACGGAAAAACTGTTTTTT
>NA|TRBJ1-6|TRBV5-4|NA
CASSLARAPNSPLHF
TGTGCCAGCAGCTTGGCCAGGGCTCCCAATTCACCCCTCCACTTT
>NA|TRBJ2-1|TRBV12-3/TRBV12-4|few
CASSSGVLNEQFF
TGTGCCAGCAGTTCCGGAGTATTGAATGAGCAGTTCTTC
>NA|TRBJ1-4|TRBV6-1|many
CASSPTGGNNEKLFF
TGTGCCAGCAGTCCCACGGGAGGGAACAATGAAAAACTGTTTTTT
>TRBD1|TRBJ1-5|TRBV18|NA
CARSPGQGSAQPQHF
TGTGCCAGGTCACCGGGACAGGGGAGTGCTCAGCCCCAGCATTTT
>NA|TRBJ2-1|TRBV12-3/TRBV12-4|few
CASSTRNEQFF
TGTGCCAGCAGCACCAGAAATGAGCAGTTCTTC
>TRBD2|TRBJ2-5|TRBV29-1|many
CSVAHQGLAGRRETQYF
TGCAGCGTTGCCCACCAAGGACTAGCGGGCCGGAGAGAGACCCAGTACTTC
>NA|TRBJ2-2|TRBV5-1|NA
CASSLTQGAGELFF
TGCGCCAGCAGCTTGACACAGGGAGCCGGGGAGCTGTTTTTT
>TRBD1|TRBJ1-2|TRBV5-1|NA
CASSGLGTGGFGYYGYTF
TGCGCCAGCAGCGGGTTAGGGACAGGGGGCTTTGGCTACTATGGCTACACCTTC
>NA|TRBJ2-3|TRBV5-1|many
CASGGEGTDTQYF
TGCGCCAGCGGGGGAGAGGGAACAGATACGCAGTATTTT
>NA|TRBJ2-7|TRBV5-1|few
CASGPGHSSYEQYF
TGCGCCAGCGGGCCGGGACACAGCTCCTACGAGCAGTACTTC
>NA|TRBJ2-1|TRBV7-2|many
CASSLTVDNEQFF
TGTGCCAGCAGCTTAACGGTGGACAATGAGCAGTTCTTC
>TRBD2|TRBJ2-1|TRBV29-1|few
CSVVNSGSGEQFF
TGCAGCGTTGTGAATAGCGGGAGTGGTGAGCAGTTCTTC
>TRBD1|TRBJ2-7|TRBV28|few
CASSFRQGIYEQYF
TGTGCCAGCAGTTTCAGACAGGGGATTTACGAGCAGTACTTC
>NA|TRBJ1-1|TRBV25-1|many
CASSELSAAKEAFF
TGTGCCAGCAGTGAATTAAGTGCCGCTAAAGAAGCTTTCTTT
>NA|TRBJ1-4|TRBV29-1|few
CSVGANEKLFF
TGCAGCGTTGGGGCTAATGAAAAACTGTTTTTT
>NA|TRBJ2-7|TRBV6-2/TRBV6-3|medium-sized
CASSQGGPAGSYEQYF
TGTGCCAGCAGCCAGGGGGGACCGGCAGGCTCCTACGAGCAGTACTTC
>NA|TRBJ2-5|TRBV9|NA
CASSSPRDLGGTQYF
TGTGCCAGCAGCTCACCCAGGGACCTCGGTGGGACCCAGTACTTC
>NA|TRBJ2-1|TRBV12-3/TRBV12-4|NA
CASSQSYQLGEQFF
TGTGCCAGCAGCCAATCATATCAACTGGGCGAGCAGTTCTTC
>NA|TRBJ1-2|TRBV28|few
CASSRYEGLSGNYGYTF
TGTGCCAGCAGCCGATACGAGGGGCTTAGCGGCAACTATGGCTACACCTTC
>NA|TRBJ2-1|TRBV24-1|few
CATSDPPRPYEQFF
TGTGCCACCAGTGACCCGCCACGACCCTATGAGCAGTTCTTC
>NA|TRBJ2-3|TRBV7-9|many
CASSSITDTQYF
TGTGCCAGCAGCTCTATCACAGATACGCAGTATTTT
>NA|TRBJ2-7|TRBV5-6|NA
CASSRTGSGEQYF
TGTGCCAGCAGCCGTACAGGGTCAGGCGAGCAGTACTTC
>NA|TRBJ1-5|TRBV28|few
CASSASRDYSNQPQHF
TGTGCCAGCAGTGCCAGCAGAGACTATAGCAATCAGCCCCAGCATTTT
>TRBD2|TRBJ2-1|TRBV5-1|NA
CASRGASGRADEQFF
TGCGCCAGCAGGGGGGCTAGCGGGAGGGCTGATGAGCAGTTCTTC
>NA|TRBJ2-2|TRBV30|few
CAWTRGTGELFF
TGTGCCTGGACTCGGGGTACCGGGGAGCTGTTTTTT
>NA|TRBJ2-6|TRBV5-1|many
CASSLVWDSGANVLTF
TGCGCCAGCAGCTTGGTTTGGGACTCTGGGGCCAACGTCCTGACTTTC
>TRBD1|TRBJ1-1|TRBV5-6|few
CASSMGQLNTEAFF
TGTGCCAGCAGCATGGGACAGTTGAACACTGAAGCTTTCTTT
>NA|TRBJ1-6|TRBV27|few
CASSLSSESSYNSPLHF
TGTGCCAGCAGTTTATCGAGCGAGAGCTCCTATAATTCACCCCTCCACTTT
>NA|TRBJ2-5|TRBV12-3/TRBV12-4|many
CASNSASQETQYF
TGTGCCAGCAACTCAGCGAGCCAAGAGACCCAGTACTTC
>NA|TRBJ2-2|TRBV3-1|few
CASQYNTGELFF
TGTGCCAGCCAATATAACACCGGGGAGCTGTTTTTT
>TRBD1|TRBJ1-1|TRBV6-5|NA
CASSSRTGREAFF
TGTGCCAGCAGTTCCCGGACAGGCCGTGAAGCTTTCTTT
>NA|TRBJ2-2|TRBV30|few
CAWSVGSERAFF
TGTGCCTGGAGCGTCGGGAGCGAGAGGGCGTTTTTT
>NA|TRBJ2-7|TRBV20-1|few
CSARDLAPSYEQYF
TGCAGTGCTAGAGATCTAGCGCCTTCCTACGAGCAGTACTTC
>NA|TRBJ2-1|TRBV5-1|few
CAGAFSGNEQFF
TGCGCCGGAGCCTTTAGCGGCAATGAGCAGTTCTTC